These T cell receptor beta chains were read from a single sample in a study of shared clonotypes between healthy human individuals. Assay used: immunoSEQ multiplex PCR; TCRdb lists only in-frame clones, some missing. Of fewer than 3 million clones in the sample, roughly 90% were seen once. Sequencing used naive CD4+ T cells from PBMCs. Receptors originate from a man aged 18-30 years in good health. Some clones in this sample may be carry-over from other donors' samples. Each CDR3 is given with its conserved first and last residue. D genes are given only for firm matches. Expanded clones get a size class; other rows say once, few or many, or leave the size out.

D gene: -; J gene: TRBJ2-7; clone size: -; V gene: TRBV10-2; CDR3 DNA: TGCGCCAGCAGTGGAACACTAGGATCCGGCGAGCAGTACTTC; CDR3 protein: CASSGTLGSGEQYF
D gene: TRBD1; J gene: TRBJ1-2; clone size: -; V gene: TRBV28; CDR3 DNA: TGTGCCAGCAGTTTAGACAGGGGGGACTCAGGCTACACCTTC; CDR3 protein: CASSLDRGDSGYTF
D gene: -; J gene: TRBJ2-7; clone size: once; V gene: TRBV28; CDR3 DNA: TGTGCCACCAAAAGTGGGGGCTACGAGCAGTACTTC; CDR3 protein: CATKSGGYEQYF
D gene: -; J gene: TRBJ1-5; clone size: -; V gene: TRBV7-9; CDR3 DNA: TGTGCCAGCAGCTGGACAGAGAATCAGCCCCAGCATTTT; CDR3 protein: CASSWTENQPQHF
D gene: -; J gene: TRBJ2-7; clone size: -; V gene: TRBV27; CDR3 DNA: TGTGCCAGCAGTTCGGAGGGGGCGGCAAGCTACGAGCAGTACTTC; CDR3 protein: CASSSEGAASYEQYF
D gene: TRBD1; J gene: TRBJ2-7; clone size: -; V gene: TRBV28; CDR3 DNA: TGTGCCAGCAGCTTCCGGACAGGTCCGACCGAGCAGTACTTC; CDR3 protein: CASSFRTGPTEQYF
D gene: -; J gene: TRBJ2-4; clone size: -; V gene: TRBV5-1; CDR3 DNA: TGCGCCAGCAGCTTTGGAGCTGTAGCCAAAAACATTCAGTACTTC; CDR3 protein: CASSFGAVAKNIQYF
D gene: -; J gene: TRBJ2-6; clone size: -; V gene: TRBV5-4; CDR3 DNA: TGTGCCGGAGAACAGCGATCTGGGGCCAACGTCCTGACTTTC; CDR3 protein: CAGEQRSGANVLTF
D gene: -; J gene: TRBJ2-1; clone size: -; V gene: TRBV14; CDR3 DNA: TGTGCCACCCGGGGCCACGGGAGTACCTACAATGAGCAGTTCTTC; CDR3 protein: CATRGHGSTYNEQFF
D gene: -; J gene: TRBJ2-4; clone size: -; V gene: TRBV9; CDR3 DNA: TGTGCCAGCAGCGTATCGACCTTAGACATTCAGTACTTC; CDR3 protein: CASSVSTLDIQYF
D gene: -; J gene: TRBJ2-3; clone size: -; V gene: TRBV30; CDR3 DNA: TGTGCCTGGAGTGCAGGGGTCGGCACAGATACGCAGTATTTT; CDR3 protein: CAWSAGVGTDTQYF
D gene: TRBD1; J gene: TRBJ2-7; clone size: -; V gene: TRBV7-9; CDR3 DNA: TGTGCCAGCAGCTTAGCTAGGACAGGGACTGAGACCGAGCAGTACTTC; CDR3 protein: CASSLARTGTETEQYF
D gene: -; J gene: TRBJ2-7; clone size: -; V gene: TRBV5-1; CDR3 DNA: TGCGCCAGCAGCTTAACTGTGTCAGGGCCCTACGAGCAGTACTTC; CDR3 protein: CASSLTVSGPYEQYF
D gene: -; J gene: TRBJ2-2; clone size: -; V gene: TRBV9; CDR3 DNA: TGTGCCAGCAGCGTAGTAGGTGGGGGGTACATGGCCACCGGGGAGCTGTTTTTT; CDR3 protein: CASSVVGGGYMATGELFF
D gene: -; J gene: TRBJ1-1; clone size: once; V gene: TRBV5-4; CDR3 DNA: TGTGCCAGCAGCCGGTGGGCAGAAACTGAAGCTTTCTTT; CDR3 protein: CASSRWAETEAFF
D gene: -; J gene: TRBJ1-4; clone size: -; V gene: TRBV7-2; CDR3 DNA: TGTGCCAGCAGCTCCCCCGAAGCAGACACCAATGAAAAACTGTTTTTT; CDR3 protein: CASSSPEADTNEKLFF
D gene: -; J gene: TRBJ2-7; clone size: -; V gene: TRBV20-1; CDR3 DNA: TGCAGTGCTAGAGATAGCCTCGAGCAGTACTTC; CDR3 protein: CSARDSLEQYF
D gene: -; J gene: TRBJ1-2; clone size: -; V gene: TRBV5-1; CDR3 DNA: TGCGCCAGCAGCCTAACCCAGACAGGAGGCGGCTACACCTTC; CDR3 protein: CASSLTQTGGGYTF
D gene: TRBD1; J gene: TRBJ2-7; clone size: once; V gene: TRBV6-8; CDR3 DNA: TGTGCCAGCAGCATAGGGACAGGGATCAACGAGCAGTACTTC; CDR3 protein: CASSIGTGINEQYF
D gene: -; J gene: TRBJ2-7; clone size: -; V gene: TRBV6-6; CDR3 DNA: TGTGCCAGCGGGAGTGGGTCCTACGAGCAGTACTTC; CDR3 protein: CASGSGSYEQYF
D gene: -; J gene: TRBJ2-7; clone size: -; V gene: TRBV28; CDR3 DNA: TGTGCCAGCAGTTTAGTGGCCTACGAGCAGTACTTC; CDR3 protein: CASSLVAYEQYF
D gene: -; J gene: TRBJ1-2; clone size: -; V gene: TRBV28; CDR3 DNA: TGTGCCAGCAGTCGTCCCGTGGAGGGGAACTATGGCTACACCTTC; CDR3 protein: CASSRPVEGNYGYTF
D gene: TRBD2; J gene: TRBJ2-1; clone size: -; V gene: TRBV4-3; CDR3 DNA: TGCGCCAGCAGCCTAGAGGGGACTAACAATGAGCAGTTCTTC; CDR3 protein: CASSLEGTNNEQFF
D gene: -; J gene: TRBJ1-1; clone size: -; V gene: TRBV4-2; CDR3 DNA: TGTGCCAGCAGCCAAGACAGACGGGCCCCTGAAGCTTTCTTT; CDR3 protein: CASSQDRRAPEAFF
D gene: -; J gene: TRBJ2-2; clone size: -; V gene: TRBV6-5; CDR3 DNA: TGTGCCAGCAGTTACAAGGTCTGGGGAACCGAGGAGCTGTTTTTT; CDR3 protein: CASSYKVWGTEELFF
D gene: TRBD1; J gene: TRBJ2-5; clone size: -; V gene: TRBV2; CDR3 DNA: TGTGCCAGCCGGGTGACAGGGGGCATGGCAGAGACCCAGTACTTC; CDR3 protein: CASRVTGGMAETQYF
D gene: TRBD1; J gene: TRBJ2-7; clone size: -; V gene: TRBV2; CDR3 DNA: TGTGCCAGCAGAGAGGGACAGGGGAGCTCCTACGAGCAGTACTTC; CDR3 protein: CASREGQGSSYEQYF
D gene: TRBD2; J gene: TRBJ2-1; clone size: -; V gene: TRBV6-4; CDR3 DNA: TGTGCCAGCAGTGACAGGACTAGCGGGAGATATGAGCAGTTCTTC; CDR3 protein: CASSDRTSGRYEQFF